The 18 T cell receptor beta chains reported below all come from one sample, sequenced in a study of PD-1 blockade in classical Hodgkin lymphoma. Sequencing was performed with immunoSEQ multiplex PCR; in TCRdb, only in-frame clones are kept and a portion is missing. The sample shows 6,000 or so clones, 77% of them seen only once. Each patient experienced a relapse that followed autologous stem cell transplantation, and brentuximab vedotin exposure varied. The sample here was peripheral blood mononuclear cells (PBMCs), taken at baseline. The receptors come from a human donor with classical Hodgkin lymphoma.

The rearrangement uses TRBV14 and TRBJ2-5; no reliable D call. The CDR3 contains 14 residues. Trimming left V 4 bases short and J 3 bases short, with 12 bases between. Germline-derived CDR1 and CDR2 are SGHDN and FVKESK. For the CDR3, the DNA is TGTGCCAGCAGCCGAGGACCTCGGGAAGAGACCCAGTACTTC. It yields the protein CASSRGPREETQYF.

V gene TRBV25-1 combines with J gene TRBJ2-5; D is uncertain. V lost 1 base, J lost 9 bases, and 0 bases lay in between. The germline V gene has CDR1 MGHDK and CDR2 SYGVNS. This CDR3 region has 9 residues. For the CDR3, the DNA is TGTGCCAGCAGTGAATCCCAGTACTTC. It specifies CASSESQYF.

The chain links TRBV7-9 to TRBJ1-4, with D perhaps matching TRBD1 (6 bases). The CDR3 covers 15 residues. Trimming pared 1 base from V and 8 bases from J, leaving 14 bases between. Germline CDR1 is SEHNR and CDR2 is FQNEAQ (reference sequence). The CDR3 nucleotides are TGTGCCAGCAGCTTAGGGGACACCGCCTACGAAAAACTGTTTTTT. Translation: CASSLGDTAYEKLFF.

This rearrangement joins TRBV7-2 to TRBJ2-7; 8 bases agree with TRBD2. The junction had 16 bases not matched to a gene; V was cut back by 5 bases and J by 1 base. The CDR3 covers 18 residues. Germline-derived CDR1 and CDR2 are SGHTA and FQGNSA. The CDR3 sequence: CASSREGPASARSYEQYF. For the CDR3, the DNA is TGTGCCAGCAGCCGGGAGGGCCCAGCCAGCGCTCGGTCCTACGAGCAGTACTTC.

The chain has TRBV6-5 and TRBJ2-4, with TRBD2 matching over 7 bases. The CDR3 is 15 residues long. Per the germline V gene, CDR1 is MNHEY and CDR2 is SVGAGI. Germline trimming cut 6 bases from V and 2 bases from J; bases unmatched to any gene: 7. The CDR3 spells CASRDSGTTKNIQYF. The CDR3, as DNA: TGTGCCAGCAGGGATTCCGGGACTACCAAAAACATTCAGTACTTC.

The rearrangement joins TRBV10-1 to TRBJ1-1, with 7 bases matching TRBD1. In germline, CDR1 is WNHNN, CDR2 SYGVQD (reference sequence). The CDR3 has 15 amino acids. The trim removed 2 bases at V and 3 bases at J, leaving 6 bases unmatched. The CDR3 protein is CASSEGKGADTEAFF. In DNA form, the CDR3 reads TGCGCCAGCAGTGAGGGAAAGGGGGCCGACACTGAAGCTTTCTTT.

V gene TRBV10-3 combines with J gene TRBJ1-6; TRBD1 might be the D (5 bases). Germline V CDR1 and CDR2: ENHRY, SYGVKD. The V end was cut by 3 bases, the J end by 1 base, with 10 bases between. CDR3 length equals 16 residues. CDR3 amino acids: CAISEGGGSYNSPLHF. CDR3 bases: TGTGCCATCAGTGAAGGTGGGGGTTCCTATAATTCACCCCTCCACTTT.

This chain uses TRBV6-6 with TRBJ1-6; 10 nucleotides align to TRBD1. The CDR3 is 15 amino acids. Germline V gene sequence: CDR1 MNHNY, CDR2 SVGAGI (reference sequence). With 5 bases clipped from V and 7 bases from J, the junction kept 5 bases outside the gene matches. CDR3 in amino acids: CASSRDRGVNSPLHF. The CDR3 nucleotides read TGTGCCAGCAGTCGGGACAGGGGTGTGAATTCACCCCTCCACTTT.

The chain recombines TRBV5-4 with TRBJ2-7; D ambiguous. V shed 2 bases and J shed 4 bases, with 13 bases lying between them. The CDR3 covers 14 residues. Germline loops: CDR1 SGHNT, CDR2 YYREEE (reference sequence). Written as DNA, the CDR3 is TGTGCCAGCAGCTTTCTAGGCACTGAATACGAGCAGTACTTC. Translated, it gives CASSFLGTEYEQYF.

The chain has TRBV28 and TRBJ1-2; TRBD1 might be the D (5 bases). V gave up 4 bases and J gave up 4 bases, with 10 bases separating them. The CDR3 is made up of 13 amino acids. Germline CDR1 is MDHEN and CDR2 is SYDVKM. The DNA for the CDR3 is TGTGCCAGCAGTTCCAGGGTGATCTATGGCTACACCTTC. Protein: CASSSRVIYGYTF.

The CDR3 DNA reads TGTGCCAGCAGCCCGAGCGGGAGTCCCTACAATGAGCAGTTCTTC. This gives the protein CASSPSGSPYNEQFF. This chain connects TRBV6-4 to TRBJ2-1; 8 bases match TRBD2. The CDR3 contains 15 residues. Per germline, CDR1 MRHNA and CDR2 SNTAGT. Trimming removed 6 bases from V and 2 bases from J; junction bases left unmatched: 6.

This sequence joins TRBV7-8 and TRBJ2-3, with D possibly TRBD1 on 8 matching bases. This CDR3 spans 17 amino acids. CDR1 and CDR2 (germline): SGHVS, FQNEAQ. V lost 5 bases, J lost 3 bases, and 21 bases lay in between. DNA for the CDR3: TGTGCCAGCAGCCCCAGACAGGGGAGGGTTGGGACAGATACGCAGTATTTT. Amino acids: CASSPRQGRVGTDTQYF.

The chain recombines TRBV10-1 with TRBJ1-5; D ambiguous. V gave up 3 bases and J gave up 5 bases, with 5 bases separating them. Per germline, CDR1 WNHNN and CDR2 SYGVQD (reference sequence). The CDR3 is 12 residues long. The chain's CDR3 is CASSDMDQPQHF. The CDR3 DNA is TGCGCCAGCAGTGACATGGATCAGCCCCAGCATTTT.

Regarding this clone: Other DNA sequences in the sample encode the same CDR3. This chain links TRBV4-2 with TRBJ2-7, with 10 bases identical to TRBD1. Per the germline V gene, CDR1 is LGHNA and CDR2 is YNFKEQ. The V and J ends lost 0 bases and 8 bases, in that order; junction bases with no gene match: 7. The CDR3 has 15 residues. For the CDR3, the DNA is TGTGCCAGCAGCCAAGAAGGAGACAGGGGGCCTAAGCAGTACTTC. Its protein product is CASSQEGDRGPKQYF.

The chain couples TRBV6-6 to TRBJ1-2; 8 nucleotides line up with TRBD1. J gave up 8 bases and V 10 bases, and 12 bases lay outside the gene matches. CDR3 size: 13 residues. Germline CDR1 and CDR2: MNHNY and SVGAGI (reference sequence). The CDR3 DNA reads TGTGCCACCCACAGGGGGACCCTTGAGGGCTACACCTTC. Protein: CATHRGTLEGYTF.

The rearrangement joins TRBV29-1 to TRBJ2-3, with D possibly matching TRBD2 (6 bases). V was shortened by 3 bases and J by 0 bases, with 10 bases between the two germline ends. The germline V gene encodes CDR1 SQVTM and CDR2 ANQGSEA. The CDR3 loop spans 14 amino acids. CDR3 sequence reads: CSVDRGASTDTQYF. CDR3 DNA: TGCAGCGTTGATCGCGGGGCCAGCACAGATACGCAGTATTTT.

With regard to this clone: It is likely a read error, because the conserved phenylalanine at the end of the CDR3 is missing. This chain links TRBV5-1 with TRBJ1-3; D ambiguous. Trimming took 5 bases from V and 0 from J, leaving 12 bases between them. In germline, CDR1 is SGHRS, CDR2 YFSETQ. CDR3 length equals 15 residues. In DNA, the CDR3 is TGCGCCAGCAGGAAGGCAGTGTCCTCTGGAAACACCATATATTCT. It is translated as CASRKAVSSGNTIYS.

V is TRBV7-2 and J is TRBJ1-3; no reliable D call. CDR3 size: 17 residues. The germline V gene has CDR1 SGHTA and CDR2 FQGNSA. Trimming removed 3 bases at V and 0 bases at J, with 15 bases between. CDR3 sequence reads: CASSLQMAPRSGNTIYF. CDR3 nucleotides: TGTGCCAGCAGCTTGCAAATGGCTCCTCGCTCTGGAAACACCATATATTTT.